This T cell receptor (beta chain) emerged from a study of blood T cell repertoires in COVID-19. In the study overall: There were acute and convalescent COVID-19 samples, and they came from the United States, Italy and Spain. Sample material is recorded as cDNA or gDNA derived from T cells, B-cell-depleted T cells, or PBMCs.

Per the study methods: Nucleated cell number was recorded as an estimate derived from reference gene primer amplification. The repertoire was sequenced with immunoSEQ multiplex PCR; TCRdb's copy has only in-frame clones and lacks some. That table gives V, J and clone size, and the DNA gave D and trimming. The sample consists of about 120,000 clones, roughly four fifths of them appearing once. This CDR3 is built from 14 residues. Unmatched junction bases numbered 5, after V lost 1 base and J lost 8 bases. Germline lookup yields CDR1 LGHDT and CDR2 YNNKEL (reference sequence). The receptor was derived from a man between 65 and 79 years old with acute or convalescent COVID-19. The sequencing sample was made of peripheral blood. The chain joins TRBV3-1 (or the pseudogene TRBV3-2) to TRBJ1-5, with TRBD1 matching 7 bases. Written as DNA, the CDR3 is TGTGCCAGCAGCCAAGGACAGGGTCGAGAGCCCCAGCATTTT. Encoded protein: CASSQGQGREPQHF.